What follows are 28 T cell receptor beta chains derived from one specimen sequenced in a study of blood T cell repertoires in COVID-19. TCRdb's table, derived via immunoSEQ multiplex PCR, lists solely in-frame clones and lacks some. The table has 140,000 or so clones, just under 85% seen once. The specimen was peripheral blood. Every receptor here comes from a woman of 80 years or more with acute or convalescent COVID-19.

The chain couples TRBV28 to TRBJ1-2; D gene uncertain. The germline gives CDR1 MDHEN, CDR2 SYDVKM. The CDR3 consists of 12 residues. Trimming took off 3 bases at V and 5 bases at J, with 7 bases between the two ends. The CDR3 nucleotides are TGTGCCAGCAGTTTGCCGGGGTATGGCTACACCTTC. Its protein product is CASSLPGYGYTF.

V and J are TRBV2 and TRBJ2-3, with 9 bases fitting TRBD2. CDR1 is SNHLY, CDR2 FYNNEI, per germline. V shed 4 bases and J 3 bases; nucleotides not matched to a gene: 5. The CDR3 covers 15 residues. CDR3 coding DNA: TGTGCCAGCAGTGGTCTAGCGGGGAGAACAGATACGCAGTATTTT. Translation gives CASSGLAGRTDTQYF.

V is TRBV6-5 and J is TRBJ1-5, with D perhaps matching TRBD1 (6 bases). Trimming left V 0 bases short and J 6 bases short, with 9 bases between. Germline V lookup: CDR1 MNHEY, CDR2 SVGAGI. The CDR3 totals 14 residues. The CDR3 DNA follows: TGTGCCAGCAGTTACTCACAGGGTGCTCAGCCCCAGCATTTT. This encodes CASSYSQGAQPQHF.

The CDR3 region is CASSPETGWYGYTF. CDR3 coding DNA: TGTGCCAGCAGCCCGGAGACAGGGTGGTATGGCTACACCTTC. The chain links TRBV2 to TRBJ1-2; 7 bases fit TRBD1. This CDR3 is 14 amino acids long. The V and J ends lost 6 bases and 5 bases, in that order; junction bases with no gene match: 9. Germline CDR1 reads SNHLY; CDR2 reads FYNNEI.

The rearrangement uses TRBV5-1 and TRBJ2-7; TRBD1 matches at 9 bases. The V gene's germline CDR1 is SGHRS and CDR2 YFSETQ. Germline trimming cut 0 bases from V and 4 bases from J; bases unmatched to any gene: 2. This CDR3 has 14 residues. For the CDR3, the DNA is TGCGCCAGCAGCTTGGGACAGGGGGGTTACGAGCAGTACTTC. This encodes CASSLGQGGYEQYF.

The chain combines TRBV9 with TRBJ2-7, with D tentatively TRBD1 (6 bases). V was pared by 2 bases and J by 4 bases, with 22 bases between. CDR1 and CDR2 from the germline V gene are SGDLS and YYNGEE. The CDR3 consists of 17 residues. CDR3 sequence reads: CASSVVLPPDRMYEQYF. CDR3 nucleotides: TGTGCCAGCAGCGTGGTCCTTCCTCCTGACAGGATGTACGAGCAGTACTTC. Full variable domain (remainder filled in from reference TRBV9 and TRBJ2-7): DSGVTQTPKHLITATGQRVTLRCSPRSGDLSVYWYQQSLDQGLQFLIQYYNGEERAKGNILERFSAQQFPDLHSELNLSSLELGDSALYFCASSVVLPPDRMYEQYFGPGTRLTVT.

This rearrangement joins TRBV5-8 to TRBJ2-1; possible D gene TRBD2, 5 bases. The CDR3 has 17 residues. The germline CDR1 and CDR2 sequences are SGHTS and YDEGEE. Trimming removed 2 bases at V and 5 bases at J, with 20 bases between. CDR3 DNA sequence: TGTGCCAGCAGCTTACTCCCTACAGCGGAAGTTAACAATGAGCAGTTCTTC. Its translation: CASSLLPTAEVNNEQFF.

On this clone itself: In the same sample, other DNA sequences code for this CDR3. The rearrangement links TRBV20-1 to TRBJ2-7; D is unresolved. The V end lost 3 bases, the J end lost 3 bases, and 3 bases lay between the germline ends. This CDR3 spans 10 amino acids. Germline lookup yields CDR1 DFQATT and CDR2 SNEGSKA (reference sequence). This CDR3 reads CSASSYEQYF. DNA for the CDR3: TGCAGTGCTAGCAGCTACGAGCAGTACTTC.

J is TRBJ2-6 and V is TRBV9, with D perhaps TRBD1 (6 bases). The CDR3 consists of 18 residues. The V gene lost 0 bases and the J gene lost 0 bases, with 13 bases spanning the gap. The germline V gene has CDR1 SGDLS and CDR2 YYNGEE. CDR3 protein: CASSVGQAGFSGANVLTF. The CDR3 region has the DNA TGTGCCAGCAGCGTAGGACAGGCCGGTTTCTCTGGGGCCAACGTCCTGACTTTC. Filled out from reference TRBV9 and TRBJ2-6, the complete variable domain reads DSGVTQTPKHLITATGQRVTLRCSPRSGDLSVYWYQQSLDQGLQFLIQYYNGEERAKGNILERFSAQQFPDLHSELNLSSLELGDSALYFCASSVGQAGFSGANVLTFGAGSRLTVL.

The chain couples TRBV7-8 to TRBJ1-2, with D maybe TRBD1 (5 bases). Trimming left V 1 base short and J 7 bases short, with 13 bases between. The CDR3 has 14 amino acids. Germline V gene data show CDR1 as SGHVS and CDR2 as FQNEAQ. For the CDR3, the DNA is TGTGCCAGCAGCTTAGGGTTTGGGGGGTTTGGCTACACCTTC. This gives the protein CASSLGFGGFGYTF. Full variable domain (rest looked up from reference TRBV7-8 and TRBJ1-2): GAGVSQSPRYKVAKRGQDVALRCDPISGHVSLFWYQQALGQGPEFLTYFQNEAQLDKSGLPSDRFFAERPEGSVSTLKIQRTQQEDSAVYLCASSLGFGGFGYTFGSGTRLTVV.

This chain joins TRBV6-2 or TRBV6-3 and TRBJ2-1, with TRBD2 identical over 14 bases. Germline V lookup: CDR1 MNHEY, CDR2 SVGEGT. CDR3 length: 18 amino acids. V lost 3 bases, J lost 2 bases, and 6 bases stayed unmatched. CDR3 loop: CASSYSPTSGGAYNEQFF. CDR3 bases: TGTGCCAGCAGTTATTCTCCGACTAGCGGGGGGGCCTACAATGAGCAGTTCTTC.

This clone was detected only once. The rearrangement links TRBV14 to TRBJ2-7; 8 bases are shared with TRBD1. Trimming removed 10 bases from V and 4 bases from J; junction bases left unmatched: 15. Germline V lookup: CDR1 SGHDN, CDR2 FVKESK. CDR3 length equals 15 residues. The CDR3 spells CATAPRGQGRYEQYF. For the CDR3, the DNA is TGTGCCACCGCCCCCCGCGGACAGGGAAGGTACGAGCAGTACTTC.

This clone was picked up a small number of times. This sequence joins TRBV14 and TRBJ2-1; 9 bases are a match to TRBD2. With 4 bases clipped from V and 7 bases from J, the junction kept 17 bases outside the gene matches. Germline CDR1 is SGHDN and CDR2 is FVKESK. This CDR3 has 18 amino acids. The chain's CDR3 is CASSPNLLSGGSPNEQFF. In nucleotides, the CDR3 is TGTGCCAGCAGCCCTAACCTACTTAGCGGGGGCTCTCCTAATGAGCAGTTCTTC.

This clone showed up just once. J is TRBJ1-4 and V is TRBV5-1; maybe TRBD1 (5 bases). CDR1 and CDR2 (germline): SGHRS, YFSETQ. The CDR3 extends over 17 amino acids. V was cut by 2 bases and J by 5 bases, with 19 bases left in between. In DNA, the CDR3 is TGCGCCAGCAGCTTTTTCGTCAGCGACAGCCCAAATGAAAAACTGTTTTTT. Protein sequence: CASSFFVSDSPNEKLFF.

This sequence joins TRBV30 and TRBJ1-5; a weak D match, TRBD1 (6 bases). Germline CDR1 GTSNPN, CDR2 SVGIG (reference sequence). CDR3 length: 15 residues. Trimming shortened V by 0 bases and J by 7 bases, and 16 bases separated the two germline ends. The CDR3 spells CAWSVIQGERQPQHF. In DNA form, the CDR3 reads TGTGCCTGGAGTGTAATACAGGGAGAAAGGCAGCCCCAGCATTTT.

This rearrangement joins TRBV3-1 (or the pseudogene TRBV3-2) to TRBJ1-2; TRBD1 matches at 10 bases. There are 15 residues in the CDR3. V was pared by 3 bases and J by 8 bases, with 9 bases of the junction left unmatched. From germline, CDR1 is LGHDT and CDR2 YNNKEL (reference sequence). Here the CDR3 reads CASSHGPGQGNGYTF. The CDR3 coding sequence is TGTGCCAGCAGCCACGGACCGGGACAGGGGAACGGCTACACCTTC.

In its sample, this clone was seen a few times. The chain joins TRBV6-5 to TRBJ1-2, with 10 bases lining up with TRBD1. Trimming removed 8 bases from V and 8 bases from J; junction bases left unmatched: 11. Germline V gene lookup returns CDR1 MNHEY and CDR2 SVGAGI. The CDR3 spans 14 residues. CDR3 residues: CASRPWTGGGGYTF. The CDR3 DNA follows: TGTGCCAGCCGCCCCTGGACAGGGGGAGGGGGCTACACCTTC.

The V and J genes are TRBV5-4 and TRBJ1-1; D might be TRBD1 (6 bases). The CDR3 extends over 17 amino acids. CDR1 and CDR2 from the germline V gene are SGHNT and YYREEE (reference sequence). The germline V and J ends were trimmed by 0 bases and 2 bases, with 17 bases remaining between them. CDR3 nucleotides: TGTGCCAGCAGCTTGGCCCCCACGCCACAGGGAAACACTGAAGCTTTCTTT. Amino acid sequence: CASSLAPTPQGNTEAFF.

The genes are TRBV6-5 and TRBJ1-2, with D perhaps TRBD1 (5 bases). The CDR3 is 13 amino acids. Germline CDR1 and CDR2: MNHEY and SVGAGI. The V and J ends lost 5 bases and 4 bases respectively, with 11 bases between them. This CDR3 reads CASSNGGSYGYTF. In DNA, the CDR3 is TGTGCCAGCAGTAACGGGGGGTCCTATGGCTACACCTTC.

This clone was detected only a few times. The rearrangement uses TRBV10-3 and TRBJ2-7, with 8 bases aligning to TRBD1. CDR1 is ENHRY, CDR2 SYGVKD, per germline. This CDR3 is 17 amino acids long. Germline trimming cut 0 bases from V and 1 base from J; bases unmatched to any gene: 8. DNA for the CDR3: TGTGCCATCAGTGAGTCCCCCGCAGGGGGCAATTCCTACGAGCAGTACTTC. Residues: CAISESPAGGNSYEQYF.

The V and J genes are TRBV29-1 and TRBJ1-1; D ambiguous. Trimming removed 2 bases at V and 1 base at J, with 11 bases between. The length of the CDR3 is 14 residues. Germline assignment: CDR1 SQVTM and CDR2 ANQGSEA. The CDR3 sequence: CSVEPRTGNTEAFF. Here the CDR3 DNA reads TGCAGCGTTGAACCCCGGACTGGGAACACTGAAGCTTTCTTT.

J is TRBJ2-7 and V is TRBV4-1; D is uncertain. Germline lookup yields CDR1 MGHRA and CDR2 YSYEKL. This CDR3 comprises 18 residues. The V and J ends lost 3 bases and 0 bases respectively, with 21 bases between them. CDR3 sequence (DNA): TGCGCCAGCAGCCAGGCAACCCCCCAGGTGAATCCCTCCTACGAGCAGTACTTC. Its protein product is CASSQATPQVNPSYEQYF.

The rearrangement links TRBV5-1 to TRBJ1-1; tentative D call: TRBD1 (5 bases). Germline lookup yields CDR1 SGHRS and CDR2 YFSETQ. Trimming took off 3 bases at V and 6 bases at J, with 21 bases between the two ends. This CDR3 spans 16 amino acids. The CDR3 bases are TGCGCCAGCAGCTCTGGGTTCGGGACCTGGGGGGCTGAAGCTTTCTTT. The encoded protein is CASSSGFGTWGAEAFF.

This clone was counted a single time. This chain uses TRBV5-1 with TRBJ1-1, with D unresolved. Germline values: CDR1 SGHRS, CDR2 YFSETQ. The ends were cut back, 4 bases at V and 1 base at J, with 23 bases in the middle. The CDR3 loop spans 18 amino acids. CDR3: CASSPRVAGRGKNTEAFF. CDR3 nucleotides: TGCGCCAGCAGCCCTCGGGTTGCGGGGAGAGGTAAGAACACTGAAGCTTTCTTT.

The rearrangement uses TRBV5-1 and TRBJ1-2, with TRBD1 matching 9 bases. This CDR3 contains 14 residues. Germline CDR1 is SGHRS and CDR2 is YFSETQ. The junction had 7 bases not matched to a gene; V was cut back by 4 bases and J by 6 bases. CDR3 DNA sequence: TGCGCCAGCAGCCAAATGACAGGGGGTGATGGCTACACCTTC. It translates to CASSQMTGGDGYTF.

The chain links TRBV7-2 to TRBJ2-7; 9 positions agree with TRBD1. V was clipped by 5 bases and J by 3 bases; unmatched bases: 8. The CDR3 contains 15 residues. Germline V gene data show CDR1 as SGHTA and CDR2 as FQGNSA. As DNA, the CDR3 is TGTGCCAGCAGCGCCCGCCCGGGACAGGGCTACGAGCAGTACTTC. Translated: CASSARPGQGYEQYF.

The V and J genes are TRBV4-1 and TRBJ2-1; D is unresolved. The CDR3 is made up of 16 amino acids. Trimming stripped 1 base from V and 0 bases from J, with 10 bases between. The germline CDR1 and CDR2 sequences are MGHRA and YSYEKL. The CDR3 is CASSQGHFSSYNEQFF. The CDR3 DNA reads as TGCGCCAGCAGCCAAGGTCATTTCAGCTCCTACAATGAGCAGTTCTTC.

This chain uses TRBV2 with TRBJ2-5, with TRBD2 as a possible D gene (5 bases). Trimming removed 6 bases from V and 5 bases from J, with 19 bases in between. CDR1 SNHLY and CDR2 FYNNEI come from the germline V gene. The CDR3 covers 15 residues. The CDR3: CASRIELGGWETQYF. In nucleotides, the CDR3 is TGTGCCAGCAGGATCGAACTAGGTGGCTGGGAGACCCAGTACTTC. The full variable domain, rest sourced from reference TRBV2 and TRBJ2-5, is EPEVTQTPSHQVTQMGQEVILRCVPISNHLYFYWYRQILGQKVEFLVSFYNNEISEKSEIFDDQFSVERPDGSNFTLKIRSTKLEDSAMYFCASRIELGGWETQYFGPGTRLLVL.